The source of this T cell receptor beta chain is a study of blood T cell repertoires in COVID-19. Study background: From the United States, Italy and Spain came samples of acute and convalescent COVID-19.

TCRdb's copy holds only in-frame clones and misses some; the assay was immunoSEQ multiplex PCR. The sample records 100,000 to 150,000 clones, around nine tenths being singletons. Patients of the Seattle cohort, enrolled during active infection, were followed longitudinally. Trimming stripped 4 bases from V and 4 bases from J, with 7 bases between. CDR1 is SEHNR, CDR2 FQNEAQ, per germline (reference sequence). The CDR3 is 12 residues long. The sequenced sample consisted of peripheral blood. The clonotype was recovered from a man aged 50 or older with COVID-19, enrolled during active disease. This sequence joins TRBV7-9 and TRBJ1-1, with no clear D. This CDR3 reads CASSYSITEAFF. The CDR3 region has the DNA TGTGCCAGCAGCTACAGTATCACTGAAGCTTTCTTT.